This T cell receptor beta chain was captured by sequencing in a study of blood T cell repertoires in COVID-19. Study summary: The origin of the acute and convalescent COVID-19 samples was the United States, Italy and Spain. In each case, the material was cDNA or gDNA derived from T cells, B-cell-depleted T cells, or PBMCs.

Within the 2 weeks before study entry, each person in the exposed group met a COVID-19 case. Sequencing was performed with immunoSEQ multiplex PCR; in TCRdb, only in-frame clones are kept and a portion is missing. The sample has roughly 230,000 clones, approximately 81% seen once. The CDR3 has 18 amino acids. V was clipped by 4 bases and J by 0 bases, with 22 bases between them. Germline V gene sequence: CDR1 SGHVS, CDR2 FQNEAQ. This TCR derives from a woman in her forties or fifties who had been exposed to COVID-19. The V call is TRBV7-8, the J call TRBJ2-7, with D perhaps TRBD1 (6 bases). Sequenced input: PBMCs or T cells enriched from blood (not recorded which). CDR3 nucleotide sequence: TGTGCCAGCAGCTCGTCTAGTCGATACAGGGTCGGCTCCTACGAGCAGTACTTC. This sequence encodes CASSSSSRYRVGSYEQYF. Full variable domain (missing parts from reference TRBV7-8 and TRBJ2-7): GAGVSQSPRYKVAKRGQDVALRCDPISGHVSLFWYQQALGQGPEFLTYFQNEAQLDKSGLPSDRFFAERPEGSVSTLKIQRTQQEDSAVYLCASSSSSRYRVGSYEQYFGPGTRLTVT.